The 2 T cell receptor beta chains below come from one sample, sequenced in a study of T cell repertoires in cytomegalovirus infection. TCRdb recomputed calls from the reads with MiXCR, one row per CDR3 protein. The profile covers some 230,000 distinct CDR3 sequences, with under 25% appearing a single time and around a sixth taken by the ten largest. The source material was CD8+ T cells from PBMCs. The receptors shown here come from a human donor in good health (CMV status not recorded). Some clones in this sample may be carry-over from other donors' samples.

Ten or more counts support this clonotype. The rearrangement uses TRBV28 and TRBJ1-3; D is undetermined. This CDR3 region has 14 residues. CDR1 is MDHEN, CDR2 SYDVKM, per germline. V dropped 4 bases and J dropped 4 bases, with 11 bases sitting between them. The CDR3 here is CASSSPQEGNTIYF. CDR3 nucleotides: TGTGCCAGCAGTTCCCCCCAAGAAGGAAACACCATATATTTT.

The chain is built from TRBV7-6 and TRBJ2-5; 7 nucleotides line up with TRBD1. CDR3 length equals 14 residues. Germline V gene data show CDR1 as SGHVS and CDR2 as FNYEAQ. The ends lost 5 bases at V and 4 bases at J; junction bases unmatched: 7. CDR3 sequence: CASSQDRTRETQYF. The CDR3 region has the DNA TGTGCCAGCAGCCAGGACAGGACTCGAGAGACCCAGTACTTC.